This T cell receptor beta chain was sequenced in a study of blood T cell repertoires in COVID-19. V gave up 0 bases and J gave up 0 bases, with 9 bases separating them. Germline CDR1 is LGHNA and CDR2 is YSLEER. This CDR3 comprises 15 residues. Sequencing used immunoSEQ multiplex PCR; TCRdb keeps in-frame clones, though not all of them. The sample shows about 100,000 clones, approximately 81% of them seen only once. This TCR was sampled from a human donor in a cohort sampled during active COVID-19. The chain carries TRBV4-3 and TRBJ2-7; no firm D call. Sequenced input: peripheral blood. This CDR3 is CASSQDATNSYEQYF. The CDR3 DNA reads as TGCGCCAGCAGCCAAGATGCCACTAACTCCTACGAGCAGTACTTC.